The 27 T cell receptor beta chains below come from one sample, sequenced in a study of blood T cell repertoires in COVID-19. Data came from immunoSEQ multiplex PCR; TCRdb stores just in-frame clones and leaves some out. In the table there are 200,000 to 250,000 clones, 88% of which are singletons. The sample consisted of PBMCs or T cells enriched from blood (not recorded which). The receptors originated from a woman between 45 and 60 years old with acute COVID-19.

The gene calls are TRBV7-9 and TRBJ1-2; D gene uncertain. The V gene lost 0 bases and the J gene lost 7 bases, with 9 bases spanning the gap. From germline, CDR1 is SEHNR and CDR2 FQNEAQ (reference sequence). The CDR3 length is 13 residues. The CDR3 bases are TGTGCCAGCAGCTTAGCGCCGGACTCTGGCTACACCTTC. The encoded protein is CASSLAPDSGYTF. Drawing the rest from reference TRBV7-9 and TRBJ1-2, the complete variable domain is DTGVSQNPRHKITKRGQNVTFRCDPISEHNRLYWYRQTLGQGPEFLTYFQNEAQLEKSRLLSDRFSAERPKGSFSTLEIQRTEQGDSAMYLCASSLAPDSGYTFGSGTRLTVV.

The CDR3 DNA reads TGTGCCAGCAGGGACAGGGCCCAAGGTTCACCCCTCCACTTT. As protein: CASRDRAQGSPLHF. The chain joins TRBV28 to TRBJ1-6; 8 positions agree with TRBD1. CDR1 and CDR2 from the germline V gene are MDHEN and SYDVKM. J was trimmed by 9 bases and V by 6 bases; bases with no gene match: 7. CDR3 length equals 14 residues.

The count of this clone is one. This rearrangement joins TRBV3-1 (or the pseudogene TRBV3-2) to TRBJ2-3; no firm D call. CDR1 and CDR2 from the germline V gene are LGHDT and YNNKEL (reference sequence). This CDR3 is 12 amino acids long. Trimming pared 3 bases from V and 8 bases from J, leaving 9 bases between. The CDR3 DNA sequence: TGTGCCAGCAGCCACGAGAGCCCTACGCAGTATTTT. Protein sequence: CASSHESPTQYF.

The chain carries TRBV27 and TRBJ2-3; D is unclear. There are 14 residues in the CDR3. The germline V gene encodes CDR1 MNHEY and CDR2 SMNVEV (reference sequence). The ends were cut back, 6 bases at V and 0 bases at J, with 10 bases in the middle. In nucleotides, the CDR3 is TGTGCCAGCAGGACAACCGCTAGCACAGATACGCAGTATTTT. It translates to CASRTTASTDTQYF.

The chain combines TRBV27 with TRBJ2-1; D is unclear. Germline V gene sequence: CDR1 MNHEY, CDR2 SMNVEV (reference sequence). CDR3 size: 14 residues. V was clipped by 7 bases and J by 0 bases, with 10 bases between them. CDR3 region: CASTLSSSYNEQFF. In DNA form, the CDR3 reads TGTGCCAGCACTCTTTCCAGCTCCTACAATGAGCAGTTCTTC.

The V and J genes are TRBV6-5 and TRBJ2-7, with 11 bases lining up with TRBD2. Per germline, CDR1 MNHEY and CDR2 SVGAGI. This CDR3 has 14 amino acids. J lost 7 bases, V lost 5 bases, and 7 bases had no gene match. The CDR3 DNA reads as TGTGCCAGCAGTCTAGCGGGAGGCCGGGGGGAGCAGTACTTC. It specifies CASSLAGGRGEQYF.

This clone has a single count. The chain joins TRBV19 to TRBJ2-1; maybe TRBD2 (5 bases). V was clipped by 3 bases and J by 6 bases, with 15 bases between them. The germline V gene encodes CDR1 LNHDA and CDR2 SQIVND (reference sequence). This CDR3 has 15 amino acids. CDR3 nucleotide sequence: TGTGCCAGTAGTATCCGGACTGCGTCTTCCAATGAGCAGTTCTTC. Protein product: CASSIRTASSNEQFF. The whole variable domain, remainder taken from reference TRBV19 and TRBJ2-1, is DGGITQSPKYLFRKEGQNVTLSCEQNLNHDAMYWYRQDPGQGLRLIYYSQIVNDFQKGDIAEGYSVSREKKESFPLTVTSAQKNPTAFYLCASSIRTASSNEQFFGPGTRLTVL.

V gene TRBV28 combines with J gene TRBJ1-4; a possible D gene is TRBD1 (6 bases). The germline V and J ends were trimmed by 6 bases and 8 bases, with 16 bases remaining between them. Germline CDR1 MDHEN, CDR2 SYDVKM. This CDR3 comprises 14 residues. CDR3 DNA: TGTGCCAGCAGAGAAGCAGGGGTTGTAGAAAAACTGTTTTTT. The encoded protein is CASREAGVVEKLFF.

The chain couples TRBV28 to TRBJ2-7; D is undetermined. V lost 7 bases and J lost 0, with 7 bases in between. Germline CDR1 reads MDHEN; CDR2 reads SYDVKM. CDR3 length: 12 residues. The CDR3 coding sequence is TGTGCCAGCACTGTGAGCTCCTACGAGCAGTACTTC. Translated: CASTVSSYEQYF.

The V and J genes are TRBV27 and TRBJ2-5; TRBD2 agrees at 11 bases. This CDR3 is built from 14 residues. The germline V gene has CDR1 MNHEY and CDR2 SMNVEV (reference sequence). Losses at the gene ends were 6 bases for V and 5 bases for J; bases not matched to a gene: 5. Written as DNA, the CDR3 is TGTGCCAGCAGAACTAGCGGGAGAGGGGAGACCCAGTACTTC. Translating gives CASRTSGRGETQYF.

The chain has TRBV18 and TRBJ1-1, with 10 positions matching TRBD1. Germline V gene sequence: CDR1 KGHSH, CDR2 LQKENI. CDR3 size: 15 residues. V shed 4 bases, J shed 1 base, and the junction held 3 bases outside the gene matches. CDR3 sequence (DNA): TGTGCCAGCTCACTGACAGGGGGCGGGAACACTGAAGCTTTCTTT. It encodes CASSLTGGGNTEAFF.

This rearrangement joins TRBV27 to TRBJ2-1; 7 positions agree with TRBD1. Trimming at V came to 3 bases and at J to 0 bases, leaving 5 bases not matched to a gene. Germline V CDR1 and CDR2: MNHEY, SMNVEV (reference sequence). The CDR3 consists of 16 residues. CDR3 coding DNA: TGTGCCAGCAGTTTTTCGGGACAGAGCTCCTACAATGAGCAGTTCTTC. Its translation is CASSFSGQSSYNEQFF.

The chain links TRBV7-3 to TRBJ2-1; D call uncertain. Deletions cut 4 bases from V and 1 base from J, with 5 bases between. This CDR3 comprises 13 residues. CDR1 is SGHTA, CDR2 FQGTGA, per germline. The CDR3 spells CASSSQSYNEQFF. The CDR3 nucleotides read TGTGCCAGCAGCTCCCAGTCCTACAATGAGCAGTTCTTC.

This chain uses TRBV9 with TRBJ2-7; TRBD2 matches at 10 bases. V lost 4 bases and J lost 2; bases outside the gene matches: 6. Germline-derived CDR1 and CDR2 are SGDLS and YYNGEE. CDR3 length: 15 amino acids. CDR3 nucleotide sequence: TGTGCCAGCAGCATCGGACTAGCGGATACCTACGAGCAGTACTTC. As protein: CASSIGLADTYEQYF. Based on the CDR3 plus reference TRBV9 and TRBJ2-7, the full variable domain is DSGVTQTPKHLITATGQRVTLRCSPRSGDLSVYWYQQSLDQGLQFLIQYYNGEERAKGNILERFSAQQFPDLHSELNLSSLELGDSALYFCASSIGLADTYEQYFGPGTRLTVT.

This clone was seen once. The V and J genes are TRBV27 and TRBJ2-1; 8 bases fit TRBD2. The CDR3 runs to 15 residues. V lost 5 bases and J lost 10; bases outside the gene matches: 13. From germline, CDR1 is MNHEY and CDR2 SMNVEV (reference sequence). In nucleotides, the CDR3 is TGTGCCAGCAGTATAAGCGGGAGCGGTACAATCGAGCAGTTCTTC. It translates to CASSISGSGTIEQFF.

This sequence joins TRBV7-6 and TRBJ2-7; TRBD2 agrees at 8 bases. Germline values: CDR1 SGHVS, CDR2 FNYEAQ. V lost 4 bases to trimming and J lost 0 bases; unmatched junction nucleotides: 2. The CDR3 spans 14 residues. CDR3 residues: CASSYGTSSYEQYF. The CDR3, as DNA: TGTGCCAGCAGCTACGGGACTAGCTCCTACGAGCAGTACTTC.

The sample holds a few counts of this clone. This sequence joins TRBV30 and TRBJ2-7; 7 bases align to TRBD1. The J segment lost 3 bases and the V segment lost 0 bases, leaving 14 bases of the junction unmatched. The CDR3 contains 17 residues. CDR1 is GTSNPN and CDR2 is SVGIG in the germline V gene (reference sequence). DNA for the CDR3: TGTGCCTGGAGTGTACAGGAGACAGGGTTGGGGCTCTACGAGCAGTACTTC. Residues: CAWSVQETGLGLYEQYF.

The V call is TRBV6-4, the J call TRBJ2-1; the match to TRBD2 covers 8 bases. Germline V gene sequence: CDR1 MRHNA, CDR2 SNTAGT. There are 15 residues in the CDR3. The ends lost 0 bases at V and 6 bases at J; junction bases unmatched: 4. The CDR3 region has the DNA TGTGCCAGCAGTGACTCAGGGACTAGTTTCAATGAGCAGTTCTTC. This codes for CASSDSGTSFNEQFF.

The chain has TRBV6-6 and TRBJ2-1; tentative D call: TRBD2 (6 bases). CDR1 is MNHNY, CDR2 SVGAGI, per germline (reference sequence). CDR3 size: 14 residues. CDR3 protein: CACAGSRLMNEQFF. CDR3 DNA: TGTGCTTGTGCGGGAAGCCGTTTGATGAATGAGCAGTTCTTC.

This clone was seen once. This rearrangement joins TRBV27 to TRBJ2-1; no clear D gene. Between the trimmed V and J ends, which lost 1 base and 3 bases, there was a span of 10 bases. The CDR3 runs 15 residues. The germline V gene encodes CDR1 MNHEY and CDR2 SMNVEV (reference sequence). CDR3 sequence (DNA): TGTGCCAGCAGTTTATACCTGGGCAGCTACAATGAGCAGTTCTTC. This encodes CASSLYLGSYNEQFF.

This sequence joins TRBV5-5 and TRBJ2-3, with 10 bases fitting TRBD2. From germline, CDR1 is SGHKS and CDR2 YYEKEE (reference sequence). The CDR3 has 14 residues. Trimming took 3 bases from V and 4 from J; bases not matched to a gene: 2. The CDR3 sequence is CASSSSGSADTQYF. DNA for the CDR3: TGTGCCAGCAGCTCTAGCGGGAGTGCAGATACGCAGTATTTT.

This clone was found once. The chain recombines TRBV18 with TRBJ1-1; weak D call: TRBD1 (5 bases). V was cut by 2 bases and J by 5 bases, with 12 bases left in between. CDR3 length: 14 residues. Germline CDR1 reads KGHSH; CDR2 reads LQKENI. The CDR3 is CASSPGTGGTEAFF. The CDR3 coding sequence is TGTGCCAGCTCACCAGGGACCGGGGGTACTGAAGCTTTCTTT.

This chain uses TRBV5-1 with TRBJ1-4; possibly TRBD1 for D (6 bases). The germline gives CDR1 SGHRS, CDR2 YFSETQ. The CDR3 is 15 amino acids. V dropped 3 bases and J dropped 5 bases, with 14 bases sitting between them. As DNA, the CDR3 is TGCGCCAGCAGCTCCCAGACAGGAAACAATGAAAAACTGTTTTTT. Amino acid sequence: CASSSQTGNNEKLFF.

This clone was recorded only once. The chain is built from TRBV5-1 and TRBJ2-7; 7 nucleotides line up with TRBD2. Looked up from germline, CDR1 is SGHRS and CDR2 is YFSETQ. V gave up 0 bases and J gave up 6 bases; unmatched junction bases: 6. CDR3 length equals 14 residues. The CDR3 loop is CASSLGRTRSEQYF. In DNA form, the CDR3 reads TGCGCCAGCAGCTTGGGACGGACTAGATCCGAGCAGTACTTC.

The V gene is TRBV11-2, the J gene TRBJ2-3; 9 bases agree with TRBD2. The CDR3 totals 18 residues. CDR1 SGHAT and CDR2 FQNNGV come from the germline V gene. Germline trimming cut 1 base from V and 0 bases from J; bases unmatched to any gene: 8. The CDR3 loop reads CASSLGVTSGTSTDTQYF. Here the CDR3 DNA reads TGTGCCAGCAGCTTAGGTGTGACTAGCGGCACTAGCACAGATACGCAGTATTTT. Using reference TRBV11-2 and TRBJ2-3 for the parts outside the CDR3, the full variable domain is EAGVAQSPRYKIIEKRQSVAFWCNPISGHATLYWYQQILGQGPKLLIQFQNNGVVDDSQLPKDRFSAERLKGVDSTLKIQPAKLEDSAVYLCASSLGVTSGTSTDTQYFGPGTRLTVL.

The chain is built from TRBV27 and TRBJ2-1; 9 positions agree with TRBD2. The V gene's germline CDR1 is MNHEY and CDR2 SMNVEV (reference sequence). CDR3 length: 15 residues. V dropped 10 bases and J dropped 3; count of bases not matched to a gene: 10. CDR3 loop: CATSAGGPVYNEQFF. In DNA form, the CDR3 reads TGTGCCACTTCGGCGGGAGGGCCAGTCTACAATGAGCAGTTCTTC.

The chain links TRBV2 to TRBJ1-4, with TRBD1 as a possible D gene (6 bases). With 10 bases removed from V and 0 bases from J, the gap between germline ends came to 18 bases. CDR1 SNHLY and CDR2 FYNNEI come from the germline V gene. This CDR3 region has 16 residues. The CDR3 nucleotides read TGTGCCACCACTACAGGGTCAGGGGCAACTAATGAAAAACTGTTTTTT. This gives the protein CATTTGSGATNEKLFF.